The next 23 T cell receptor beta chains were all read from a single sample in a study of OX40 agonist ivuxolimab in advanced cancers. TCRdb's copy holds only in-frame clones and misses some; the assay was immunoSEQ multiplex PCR. The sample comprises some 86,000 clones, roughly 91% of which are singletons, and 0.25% to 0.35% rests with the top ten. This specimen consisted of CD4+ or CD8+ T cells sorted from blood, obtained in a trial of the OX40 agonist ivuxolimab. These receptors originate from an adult with an advanced solid tumor such as melanoma, head and neck, liver or kidney cancer.

The chain combines TRBV27 with TRBJ2-4; possible D gene TRBD1, 5 bases. CDR3 length: 13 amino acids. Germline loops: CDR1 MNHEY, CDR2 SMNVEV (reference sequence). V was clipped by 3 bases and J by 12 bases, with 15 bases between them. The CDR3 DNA follows: TGTGCCAGCAGTTTCTCAGGGCAGGGTTCTCAGTACTTC. Amino acid sequence: CASSFSGQGSQYF.

V and J are TRBV5-1 and TRBJ2-2; possible D gene TRBD2, 6 bases. Germline V lookup: CDR1 SGHRS, CDR2 YFSETQ. The CDR3 extends over 16 amino acids. V shed 4 bases and J shed 2 bases, with 15 bases lying between them. CDR3 coding DNA: TGCGCCAGCAGCGATATACCGGGAGATAACACCGGGGAGCTGTTTTTT. Encoded protein: CASSDIPGDNTGELFF.

The rearrangement uses TRBV7-8 and TRBJ2-7; D perhaps matches TRBD1 (5 bases). Germline CDR1 SGHVS, CDR2 FQNEAQ. Trimming shortened V by 1 base and J by 4 bases, and 14 bases separated the two germline ends. The CDR3 loop spans 15 amino acids. The CDR3 nucleotides are TGTGCCAGCAGCTTAGAGTGGGGCAGCGTTTACGAGCAGTACGTC. This translates into CASSLEWGSVYEQYV.

V usage is TRBV21-1 and J usage is TRBJ1-1; the D call of TRBD1 is as the table states it, not checked on the DNA. TRBV21-1 represents a pseudogene. The CDR3 has 15 residues. CDR3 protein: CASKGQKETGAEAFF. As DNA, the CDR3 is TGTGCCAGCAAGGGGCAAAAAGAGACTGGGGCTGAAGCTTTCTTT.

A few counts support this clone. The chain combines TRBV9 with TRBJ2-3; D unresolved. Trimming cost V 0 bases and J 0 bases, with 8 bases left between them. The CDR3 has 15 residues. The germline V gene has CDR1 SGDLS and CDR2 YYNGEE. CDR3 residues: CASSVASSSTDTQYF. The CDR3 DNA follows: TGTGCCAGCAGCGTAGCCAGTTCTAGCACAGATACGCAGTATTTT.

This chain joins TRBV27 and TRBJ1-1, with D perhaps TRBD1 (5 bases). The CDR3 has 13 residues. V was clipped by 2 bases and J by 5 bases, with 9 bases between them. Germline lookup yields CDR1 MNHEY and CDR2 SMNVEV (reference sequence). The CDR3 DNA follows: TGTGCCAGCAGTTTACTGGGGGAAACTGAAGCTTTCTTT. Translated, it gives CASSLLGETEAFF.

The chain recombines TRBV19 with TRBJ1-2; D is uncertain. The CDR3 has 13 amino acids. Germline assignment: CDR1 LNHDA and CDR2 SQIVND (reference sequence). Between the trimmed V and J ends, which lost 6 bases and 4 bases, there was a span of 12 bases. The CDR3, as DNA: TGTGCCAGTAGCCCCGGAACATCCTATGGCTACACCTTC. Its protein is CASSPGTSYGYTF.

The chain links TRBV28 to TRBJ1-4; 11 bases are a match to TRBD1. Per germline, CDR1 MDHEN and CDR2 SYDVKM. V lost 4 bases to trimming and J lost 6 bases; unmatched junction nucleotides: 13. This CDR3 has 18 amino acids. The CDR3 region has the DNA TGTGCCAGCAGTTCGCATCATACCGGGACAGGGGGAGATGAAAAACTGTTTTTT. Translated, it gives CASSSHHTGTGGDEKLFF.

The V call is TRBV4-1, the J call TRBJ1-1; 8 positions match TRBD1. V gave up 4 bases and J gave up 5 bases; unmatched junction bases: 6. In germline, CDR1 is MGHRA, CDR2 YSYEKL. CDR3 length: 14 amino acids. In DNA, the CDR3 is TGCGCCAGCAGCCGACCAGGGGGCCGGACTGAAGCTTTCTTT. Amino acids: CASSRPGGRTEAFF.

The genes are TRBV28 and TRBJ2-5; 9 bases align to TRBD1. V was clipped by 1 base and J by 4 bases; unmatched bases: 10. This CDR3 region has 17 residues. Germline CDR1 reads MDHEN; CDR2 reads SYDVKM. The chain's CDR3 is CASSLLGQGIVAETQYF. The CDR3, as DNA: TGTGCCAGCAGTTTATTAGGACAGGGGATTGTGGCAGAGACCCAGTACTTC.

J is TRBJ2-7 and V is TRBV6-6; 9 bases agree with TRBD1. The V gene's germline CDR1 is MNHNY and CDR2 SVGAGI (reference sequence). V lost 5 bases, J lost 0 bases, and 5 bases stayed unmatched. The CDR3 length is 15 residues. CDR3 in DNA: TGTGCCAGCAGTCCTGGGACAGGGAGCTCCTACGAGCAGTACGTC. It codes for CASSPGTGSSYEQYV.

The V call is TRBV5-6, the J call TRBJ1-1; possibly TRBD1 for D (6 bases). Germline values: CDR1 SGHDT, CDR2 YYEEEE. V was cut by 4 bases and J by 1 base, with 17 bases left in between. This CDR3 comprises 16 residues. CDR3 nucleotide sequence: TGTGCCAGCAGCCCCGGGGGGGCAGGGCGGAACACTGAAGCTTTCTTT. Encoded protein: CASSPGGAGRNTEAFF.

V and J are TRBV5-4 and TRBJ2-7, with D tentatively TRBD2 (5 bases). CDR1 and CDR2 from the germline V gene are SGHNT and YYREEE (reference sequence). The CDR3 consists of 12 residues. V was trimmed by 4 bases and J by 4 bases, leaving 9 bases between them. The CDR3 is CASSRTGYEQYF. The CDR3 DNA sequence: TGTGCCAGCAGCCGAACGGGGTACGAGCAGTACTTC.

The rearrangement uses TRBV2 and TRBJ1-2; 8 bases match TRBD1. Trimming cost V 5 bases and J 5 bases; bases outside gene matches: 7. The CDR3 has 14 amino acids. Germline V gives CDR1 SNHLY, CDR2 FYNNEI. The CDR3 is CASSPRTGSYGYTF. The CDR3 DNA is TGTGCCAGCAGTCCCCGGACAGGGAGTTATGGCTACACCTTC.

V usage is TRBV5-1 and J usage is TRBJ1-5; D remains unclear. Per germline, CDR1 SGHRS and CDR2 YFSETQ. The ends were cut back, 1 base at V and 10 bases at J, with 9 bases in the middle. The CDR3 totals 12 residues. This chain's CDR3 is CASSLPPSPQHF. The CDR3 coding sequence is TGCGCCAGCAGCTTGCCCCCTTCTCCCCAGCATTTT. The variable domain in full, with the rest retrieved from reference TRBV5-1 and TRBJ1-5, is KAGVTQTPRYLIKTRGQQVTLSCSPISGHRSVSWYQQTPGQGLQFLFEYFSETQRNKGNFPGRFSGRQFSNSRSEMNVSTLELGDSALYLCASSLPPSPQHFGDGTRLSIL.

This clone was detected once. The chain joins TRBV6-5 to TRBJ1-4; D unresolved. This CDR3 region has 13 residues. Germline V CDR1 and CDR2: MNHEY, SVGAGI. Trimming left V 6 bases short and J 5 bases short, with 10 bases between. CDR3 in amino acids: CASRTRPNEKLFF. The CDR3 DNA reads TGTGCCAGCAGAACCCGGCCCAATGAAAAACTGTTTTTT.

This chain links TRBV9 with TRBJ2-2, with D uncertain. Looked up from germline, CDR1 is SGDLS and CDR2 is YYNGEE. Trimming left V 6 bases short and J 1 base short, with 10 bases between. This CDR3 spans 14 amino acids. The CDR3 bases are TGTGCCAGCACCCTAACCGGGAACACCGGGGAGCTGTTTTTT. It yields the protein CASTLTGNTGELFF.

This chain connects TRBV7-6 to TRBJ1-3, with 7 bases aligning to TRBD1. V lost 4 bases, J lost 0 bases, and 3 bases stayed unmatched. Germline CDR1 is SGHVS and CDR2 is FNYEAQ. The CDR3 runs 15 residues. The CDR3 DNA sequence: TGTGCCAGCAGCTCCGGGACAGACTCTGGAAACACCATATATTTT. Protein: CASSSGTDSGNTIYF.

The rearrangement joins TRBV18 to TRBJ2-5, with D hard to call. The CDR3 consists of 13 residues. Per germline, CDR1 KGHSH and CDR2 LQKENI. V lost 2 bases and J 4 bases, leaving 8 bases between the germline ends. DNA for the CDR3: TGTGCCAGCTCACCAAATTATGGAGAGACCCAGTACTTC. It codes for CASSPNYGETQYF. Full variable domain (remainder filled in from reference TRBV18 and TRBJ2-5): NAGVMQNPRHLVRRRGQEARLRCSPMKGHSHVYWYRQLPEEGLKFMVYLQKENIIDESGMPKERFSAEFPKEGPSILRIQQVVRGDSAAYFCASSPNYGETQYFGPGTRLLVL.

Only one count was recorded for this clone. This chain uses TRBV2 with TRBJ1-5; weak D call: TRBD1 (6 bases). Germline loops: CDR1 SNHLY, CDR2 FYNNEI. CDR3 length: 15 residues. Deletions cut 1 base from V and 7 bases from J, with 14 bases between. The CDR3 bases are TGTGCCAGCAGTGAAGTGGGCAGGGGAAACCAGCCCCAGCATTTT. This gives the protein CASSEVGRGNQPQHF.

V is TRBV7-9 and J is TRBJ2-3; 7 bases fit TRBD1. With V trimmed by 1 base and J by 2 bases, 6 bases remained unmatched. The CDR3 has 16 amino acids. CDR1 and CDR2 from the germline V gene are SEHNR and FQNEAQ (reference sequence). For the CDR3, the DNA is TGTGCCAGCAGCTTAGGTGCCGGGACAGTCACAGATACGCAGTATTTT. It is translated as CASSLGAGTVTDTQYF.

This chain uses TRBV5-1 with TRBJ1-5; 7 bases match TRBD1. J lost 0 bases, V lost 10 bases, and 10 bases had no gene match. Germline V gene data show CDR1 as SGHRS and CDR2 as YFSETQ. This CDR3 comprises 15 residues. The CDR3: CAGEGGLFSNQPQHF. The CDR3 DNA reads TGCGCCGGAGAAGGGGGCTTGTTTAGCAATCAGCCCCAGCATTTT.

The chain carries TRBV30 and TRBJ1-4, with 8 positions matching TRBD1. CDR1 is GTSNPN, CDR2 SVGIG, per germline (reference sequence). This CDR3 is 15 amino acids long. The V and J ends lost 1 base and 6 bases, in that order; junction bases with no gene match: 7. CDR3 sequence reads: CAWSGGQGDYEKLFF. CDR3 sequence (DNA): TGTGCCTGGAGTGGAGGACAGGGAGACTATGAAAAACTGTTTTTT.